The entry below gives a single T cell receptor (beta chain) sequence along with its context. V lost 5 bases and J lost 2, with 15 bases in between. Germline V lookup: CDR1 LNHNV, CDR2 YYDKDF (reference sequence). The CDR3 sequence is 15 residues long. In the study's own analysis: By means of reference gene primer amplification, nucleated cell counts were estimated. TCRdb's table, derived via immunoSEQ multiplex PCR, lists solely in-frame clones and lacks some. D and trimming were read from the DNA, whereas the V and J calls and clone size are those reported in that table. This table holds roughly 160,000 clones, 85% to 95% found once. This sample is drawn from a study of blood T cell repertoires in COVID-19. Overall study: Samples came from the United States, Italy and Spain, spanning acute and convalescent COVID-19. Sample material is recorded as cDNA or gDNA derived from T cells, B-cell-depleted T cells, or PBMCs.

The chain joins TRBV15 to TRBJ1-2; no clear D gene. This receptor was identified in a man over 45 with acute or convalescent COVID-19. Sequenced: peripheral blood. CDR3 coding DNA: TGTGCCACCAGCTTATCGGGAAGACTGAACTATGGCTACACCTTC. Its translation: CATSLSGRLNYGYTF.